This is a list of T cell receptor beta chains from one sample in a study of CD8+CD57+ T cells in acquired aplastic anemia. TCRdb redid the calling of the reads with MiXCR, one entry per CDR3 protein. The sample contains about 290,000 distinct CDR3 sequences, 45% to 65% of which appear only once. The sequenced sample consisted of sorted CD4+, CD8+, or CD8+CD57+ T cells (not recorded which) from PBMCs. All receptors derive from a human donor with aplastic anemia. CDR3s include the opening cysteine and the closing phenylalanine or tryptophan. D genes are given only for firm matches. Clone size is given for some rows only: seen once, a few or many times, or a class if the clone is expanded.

CDR3nt: TGCGCCAGCAGCTTAACAGGGGGGCGAGTAGGTTCACCCCTCCACTTT
CDR3aa: CASSLTGGRVGSPLHF
j_gene: TRBJ1-6
v_gene: TRBV5-1
abundance: -
d_gene: TRBD1

CDR3nt: TGTGCCAGCAGCTTAGCCGGGAATCAGTATTTT
CDR3aa: CASSLAGNQYF
j_gene: TRBJ2-3
v_gene: TRBV5-5
abundance: -
d_gene: -

CDR3nt: TGTGCCACCAGCAGAGAGGGGGGGGCACTGGGCTACACCTTC
CDR3aa: CATSREGGALGYTF
j_gene: TRBJ1-2
v_gene: TRBV15
abundance: -
d_gene: -

CDR3nt: TGTGCCAGCAGCTTAGGCCTAGCGGGAGCGGGGTCCTCCTACAATGAGCAGTTCTTC
CDR3aa: CASSLGLAGAGSSYNEQFF
j_gene: TRBJ2-1
v_gene: TRBV7-2
abundance: many
d_gene: TRBD2

CDR3nt: TGTGCCAGCACCAAAGTCGGCCGGTCGAGTGAGCAGTACTTC
CDR3aa: CASTKVGRSSEQYF
j_gene: TRBJ2-7
v_gene: TRBV6-5
abundance: many
d_gene: -

CDR3nt: TGCGCCAGCAGCTCGGGGCTCTCTGGAAACACCATATATTTT
CDR3aa: CASSSGLSGNTIYF
j_gene: TRBJ1-3
v_gene: TRBV5-1
abundance: many
d_gene: -

CDR3nt: TGTGCCAGCTCACCCCGGACACAGGGATTAGCCTACGAGCAGTACTTC
CDR3aa: CASSPRTQGLAYEQYF
j_gene: TRBJ2-7
v_gene: TRBV18
abundance: many
d_gene: -

CDR3nt: TGTGCCAGTGGACCTCACAGAGCATCCACAGATACGCAGTATTTT
CDR3aa: CASGPHRASTDTQYF
j_gene: TRBJ2-3
v_gene: TRBV25-1
abundance: many
d_gene: -

CDR3nt: TGTGCCAGCAGTCCACTGAGCTCTGGAAACACCATATATTTT
CDR3aa: CASSPLSSGNTIYF
j_gene: TRBJ1-3
v_gene: TRBV14
abundance: -
d_gene: -

CDR3nt: TGCAGTGCTAGCGGGACAGGGGGTTTCCAAAACATTCAGTACTTC
CDR3aa: CSASGTGGFQNIQYF
j_gene: TRBJ2-4
v_gene: TRBV20-1
abundance: -
d_gene: TRBD1

CDR3nt: TGTGCCAGCAGCCCAACCGGCGGGGGCCTGAGGCAGTACTTC
CDR3aa: CASSPTGGGLRQYF
j_gene: TRBJ2-7
v_gene: TRBV6-6
abundance: -
d_gene: -

CDR3nt: TGTGCAGCGAAGGTTTCTGGGGCCAACGTCCTGACTTTC
CDR3aa: CAAKVSGANVLTF
j_gene: TRBJ2-6
v_gene: TRBV12-3/TRBV12-4
abundance: -
d_gene: -

CDR3nt: TGTGCCACCAGCAGAGACCGGGCGGTCTCTGGAAACACCATATATTTT
CDR3aa: CATSRDRAVSGNTIYF
j_gene: TRBJ1-3
v_gene: TRBV15
abundance: -
d_gene: -

CDR3nt: TGTGCCAGCTCTCACCAGGAGGGAAACACCATATATTTT
CDR3aa: CASSHQEGNTIYF
j_gene: TRBJ1-3
v_gene: TRBV6-7
abundance: -
d_gene: -

CDR3nt: TGCGCCAGCAGCTTGGTTTCACATTACGAGCAGTACTTC
CDR3aa: CASSLVSHYEQYF
j_gene: TRBJ2-7
v_gene: TRBV5-1
abundance: -
d_gene: -

CDR3nt: TGTGCCAGCAGCAGAAATGGACTAGCGGGAGACGACGGCAATGAGCAGTTCTTC
CDR3aa: CASSRNGLAGDDGNEQFF
j_gene: TRBJ2-1
v_gene: TRBV7-3
abundance: -
d_gene: TRBD2

CDR3nt: TGCAGTGCTAGGCGTCTAGCGGGAGGCTGGGATACGCAGTATTTT
CDR3aa: CSARRLAGGWDTQYF
j_gene: TRBJ2-3
v_gene: TRBV20-1
abundance: once
d_gene: TRBD2

CDR3nt: TGTGCCAGTAGTATGGGCCAGGTCCAAGAGACCCAGTACTTC
CDR3aa: CASSMGQVQETQYF
j_gene: TRBJ2-5
v_gene: TRBV19
abundance: many
d_gene: -

CDR3nt: TGTGCCAGCAGCGTAGGTGGTAGCCACTACAATGAGCAGTTCTTC
CDR3aa: CASSVGGSHYNEQFF
j_gene: TRBJ2-1
v_gene: TRBV9
abundance: many
d_gene: -

CDR3nt: TGTACCAGCAGTGTTGTGGGACAGGGAGTTGTGGGGTTCTTC
CDR3aa: CTSSVVGQGVVGFF
j_gene: TRBJ2-1
v_gene: TRBV2
abundance: -
d_gene: TRBD1

CDR3nt: TGTGCCAGTAGTGCAGCGGGAGGAGGGGTCGATACGCAGTATTTT
CDR3aa: CASSAAGGGVDTQYF
j_gene: TRBJ2-3
v_gene: TRBV19
abundance: many
d_gene: TRBD2

CDR3nt: TGCAGTGCAATGGCGCGACTAGGGACAGATACGCAGTATTTT
CDR3aa: CSAMARLGTDTQYF
j_gene: TRBJ2-3
v_gene: TRBV20-1
abundance: -
d_gene: -

CDR3nt: TGTGCCAGCACCACCGGGACCGAGAAGCAGTACTTC
CDR3aa: CASTTGTEKQYF
j_gene: TRBJ2-7
v_gene: TRBV7-9
abundance: -
d_gene: -

CDR3nt: TGTGCCAGCAATCAGGGGGCTGGTTCACCCCTCCACTTT
CDR3aa: CASNQGAGSPLHF
j_gene: TRBJ1-6
v_gene: TRBV2
abundance: -
d_gene: TRBD1

CDR3nt: TGTGCCAGCAGCTTAGAACAGCCTACCTACGAGCAGTACTTC
CDR3aa: CASSLEQPTYEQYF
j_gene: TRBJ2-7
v_gene: TRBV7-9
abundance: many
d_gene: -

CDR3nt: TGCAGCGTTGGGGGAGGGACGAACACCGGGGAGCTGTTTTTT
CDR3aa: CSVGGGTNTGELFF
j_gene: TRBJ2-2
v_gene: TRBV29-1
abundance: -
d_gene: TRBD2

CDR3nt: TGTGCCAGCAGTGAACAAACAGGGAGGAACACTGAAGCTTTCTTT
CDR3aa: CASSEQTGRNTEAFF
j_gene: TRBJ1-1
v_gene: TRBV2
abundance: -
d_gene: -